What follows is one TCR beta chain and its context. The sample holds other DNA sequences that translate to the same CDR3. This entry is derived from a study of shared clonotypes between healthy human individuals. Profiling relied on immunoSEQ multiplex PCR, and the TCRdb table lists in-frame clones only, not all of them. This table holds 2 million to 2.5 million clones, 93% found once. Sequenced input: naive CD4+ T cells from PBMCs. Subset given: CD45RA+ positively selected. This receptor was obtained from a man aged 18 to 29 in good health. Some clones in this sample may be carry-over from other donors' samples.

CDR3 DNA sequence: TGTGCCAGCAGTTACTCCTCTGGGGCCAACGTCCTGACTTTC. Its translation: CASSYSSGANVLTF. The chain recombines TRBV6-6 with TRBJ2-6; D call uncertain. V lost 0 bases to trimming and J lost 0 bases, with 0 bases between them. The CDR3 has 14 amino acids. Germline lookup yields CDR1 MNHNY and CDR2 SVGAGI (reference sequence).